This T cell receptor (beta chain) was obtained from a study of CD8+CD57+ T cells in acquired aplastic anemia. Study information: Each DNA sample taken from sorted CD4+ and CD8+ cells came to approximately 3.2 ug on average. Study findings and constraints: Found in both controls and patients were some 31 CD8+ CDR3 sequences. The study found no significant CD8+ Simpson's diversity difference between patients and controls.

Regarding this clonotype: Its antigen is as yet unknown.

TCR beta VDJ and CDR3 were profiled, and genomic DNA was the template. One entry per CDR3 protein results from TCRdb running MiXCR on the reads. The sample records about 220,000 distinct CDR3 sequences, 30% to 40% being singletons. This CDR3 has 16 residues. V gave up 0 bases and J gave up 6 bases; unmatched junction bases: 9. Germline loops: CDR1 SGHAT, CDR2 FQNNGV. The sequencing sample was made of sorted CD4+, CD8+, or CD8+CD57+ T cells (not recorded which) from PBMCs. The chain employs TRBV11-2 and TRBJ2-3; 7 nucleotides match TRBD2. This clonotype was sampled from a human donor in good health, serving as a control. The CDR3 region has the DNA TGTGCCAGCAGCTTAGATGTACGGGCTAGCGGTGATACGCAGTATTTT. Residues: CASSLDVRASGDTQYF.